The source of this T cell receptor beta chain is a study of blood T cell repertoires in COVID-19. Study background: Collection of acute and convalescent COVID-19 samples took place in the United States, Italy and Spain.

Everyone who took part was roughly 18 to 89 years old, and they came from about 23 US areas. Some clones are missing from TCRdb's copy, which holds only in-frame ones; the method was immunoSEQ multiplex PCR. Among 320,000 or so clones, roughly 90% were seen once, and the ten largest hold under 1.3%. Germline lookup yields CDR1 GTSNPN and CDR2 SVGIG (reference sequence). The CDR3 loop spans 14 amino acids. Deletions cut 0 bases from V and 5 bases from J, with 13 bases between. The origin of this receptor is a woman aged 25-40 years who had recovered from COVID-19. This chain joins TRBV30 and TRBJ1-1, with unresolved D. Sequencing was performed on PBMCs or T cells enriched from blood (not recorded which). CDR3 sequence reads: CAWSVSGVLTEAFF. CDR3 coding DNA: TGTGCCTGGAGTGTTAGCGGGGTTTTGACTGAAGCTTTCTTT.